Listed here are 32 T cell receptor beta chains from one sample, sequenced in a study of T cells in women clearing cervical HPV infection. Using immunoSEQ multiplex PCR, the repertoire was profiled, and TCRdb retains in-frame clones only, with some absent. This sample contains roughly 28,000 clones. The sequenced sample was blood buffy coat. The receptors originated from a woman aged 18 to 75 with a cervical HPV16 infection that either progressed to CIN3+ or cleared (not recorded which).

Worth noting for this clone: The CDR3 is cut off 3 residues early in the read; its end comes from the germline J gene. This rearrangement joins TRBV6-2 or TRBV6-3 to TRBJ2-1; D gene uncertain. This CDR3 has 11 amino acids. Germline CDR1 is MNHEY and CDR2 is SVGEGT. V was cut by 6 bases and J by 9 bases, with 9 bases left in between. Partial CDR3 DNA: TGTGCCAGCAGCAATTCCGGTGAG. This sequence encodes CASSNSGE. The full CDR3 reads CASSNSGEQFF.

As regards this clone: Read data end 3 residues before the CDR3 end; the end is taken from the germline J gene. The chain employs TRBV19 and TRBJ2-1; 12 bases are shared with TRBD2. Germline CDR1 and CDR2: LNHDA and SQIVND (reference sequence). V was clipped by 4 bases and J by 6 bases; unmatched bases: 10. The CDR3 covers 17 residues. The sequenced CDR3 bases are TGTGCCAGTAGTAGGGCGCTAGCGGGGGGGCGATTCAATGAG. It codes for CASSRALAGGRFNE. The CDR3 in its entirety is CASSRALAGGRFNEQFF. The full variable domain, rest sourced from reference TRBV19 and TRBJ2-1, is DGGITQSPKYLFRKEGQNVTLSCEQNLNHDAMYWYRQDPGQGLRLIYYSQIVNDFQKGDIAEGYSVSREKKESFPLTVTSAQKNPTAFYLCASSRALAGGRFNEQFFGPGTRLTVL.

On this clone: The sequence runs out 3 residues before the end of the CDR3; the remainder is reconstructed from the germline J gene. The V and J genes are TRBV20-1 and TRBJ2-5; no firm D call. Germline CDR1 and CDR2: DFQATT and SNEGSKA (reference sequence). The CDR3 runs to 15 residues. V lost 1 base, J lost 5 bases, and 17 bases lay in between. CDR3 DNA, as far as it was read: TGCAGTGCTAGAGGGGTGTTTGGCGTCGGGGAGACC. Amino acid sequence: CSARGVFGVGET. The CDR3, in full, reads CSARGVFGVGETQYF.

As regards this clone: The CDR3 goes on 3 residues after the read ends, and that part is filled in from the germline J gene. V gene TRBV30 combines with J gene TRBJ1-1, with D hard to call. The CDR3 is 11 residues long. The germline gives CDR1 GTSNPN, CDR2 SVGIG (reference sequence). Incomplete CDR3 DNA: TGTGCCTGGAGTATTCCTAAGATG. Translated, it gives CAWSIPKM. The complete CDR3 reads CAWSIPKMAFF.

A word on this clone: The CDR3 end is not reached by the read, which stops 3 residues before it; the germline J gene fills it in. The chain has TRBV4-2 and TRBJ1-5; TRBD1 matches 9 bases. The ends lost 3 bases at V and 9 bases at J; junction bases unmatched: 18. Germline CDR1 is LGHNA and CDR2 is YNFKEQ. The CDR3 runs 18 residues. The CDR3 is CASSQVVYRGHLVWPQHF. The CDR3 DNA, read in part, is TGTGCCAGCAGCCAGGTGGTTTACAGGGGGCACCTGGTGTGGCCC.

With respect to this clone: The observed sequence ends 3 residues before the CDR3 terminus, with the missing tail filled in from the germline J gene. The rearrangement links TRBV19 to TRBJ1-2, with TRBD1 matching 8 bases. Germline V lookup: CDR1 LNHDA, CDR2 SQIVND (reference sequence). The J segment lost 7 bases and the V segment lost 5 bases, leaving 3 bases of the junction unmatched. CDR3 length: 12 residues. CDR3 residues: CASSYRGGGYTF. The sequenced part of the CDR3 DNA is TGTGCCAGTAGTTACAGGGGGGGTGGC.

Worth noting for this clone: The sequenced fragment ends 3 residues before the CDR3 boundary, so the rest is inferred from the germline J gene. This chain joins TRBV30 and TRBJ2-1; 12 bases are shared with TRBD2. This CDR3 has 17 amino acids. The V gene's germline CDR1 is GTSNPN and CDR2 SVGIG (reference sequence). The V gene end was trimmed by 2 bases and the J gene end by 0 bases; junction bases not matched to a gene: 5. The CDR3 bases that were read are TGTGCCTGGAGTCCGGGACTAGCGGGTAGCTCCTACAATGAG. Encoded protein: CAWSPGLAGSSYNE. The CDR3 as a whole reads CAWSPGLAGSSYNEQFF.

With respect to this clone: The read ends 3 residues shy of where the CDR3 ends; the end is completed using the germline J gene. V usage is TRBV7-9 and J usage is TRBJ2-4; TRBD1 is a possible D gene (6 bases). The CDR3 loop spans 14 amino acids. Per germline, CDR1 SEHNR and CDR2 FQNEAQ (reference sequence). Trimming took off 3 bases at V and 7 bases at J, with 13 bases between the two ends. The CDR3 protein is CASSFSYRANIQYF. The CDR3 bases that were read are TGTGCCAGCAGCTTTAGTTACAGGGCTAACATT. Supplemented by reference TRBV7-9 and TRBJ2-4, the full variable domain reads DTGVSQNPRHKITKRGQNVTFRCDPISEHNRLYWYRQTLGQGPEFLTYFQNEAQLEKSRLLSDRFSAERPKGSFSTLEIQRTEQGDSAMYLCASSFSYRANIQYFGAGTRLSVL.

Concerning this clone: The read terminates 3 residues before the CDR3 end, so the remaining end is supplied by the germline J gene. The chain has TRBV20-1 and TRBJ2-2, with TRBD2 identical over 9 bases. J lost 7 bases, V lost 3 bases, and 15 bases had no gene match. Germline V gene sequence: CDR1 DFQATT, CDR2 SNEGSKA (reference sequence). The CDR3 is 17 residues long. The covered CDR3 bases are TGCAGTGCTAGGGGGTTCGGGTTAGCGGGAGAAAACGGGGAG. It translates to CSARGFGLAGENGE. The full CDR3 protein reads CSARGFGLAGENGELFF.

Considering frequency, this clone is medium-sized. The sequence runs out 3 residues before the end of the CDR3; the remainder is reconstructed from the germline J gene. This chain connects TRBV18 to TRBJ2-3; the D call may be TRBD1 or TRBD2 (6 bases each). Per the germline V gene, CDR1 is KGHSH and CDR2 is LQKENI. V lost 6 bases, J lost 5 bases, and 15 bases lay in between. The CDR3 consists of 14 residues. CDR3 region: CASSQQGGGDTQYF. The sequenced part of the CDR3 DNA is TGTGCCAGCTCGCAACAGGGAGGAGGAGATACG.

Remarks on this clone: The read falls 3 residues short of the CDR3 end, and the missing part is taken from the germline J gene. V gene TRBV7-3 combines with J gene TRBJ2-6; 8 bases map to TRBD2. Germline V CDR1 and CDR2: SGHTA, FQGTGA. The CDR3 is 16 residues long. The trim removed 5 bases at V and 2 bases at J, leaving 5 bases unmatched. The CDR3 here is CASSTPGGAGANVLTF. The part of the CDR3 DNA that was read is TGTGCCAGCAGCACTCCGGGGGGGGCTGGGGCCAACGTC.

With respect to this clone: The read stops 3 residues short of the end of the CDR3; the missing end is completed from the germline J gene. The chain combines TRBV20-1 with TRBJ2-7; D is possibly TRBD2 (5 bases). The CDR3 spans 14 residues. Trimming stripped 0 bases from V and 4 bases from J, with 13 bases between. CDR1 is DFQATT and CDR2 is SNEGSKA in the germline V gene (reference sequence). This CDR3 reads CSARDDYLLYEQYF. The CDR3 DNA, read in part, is TGCAGTGCTAGAGATGACTACCTTTTATACGAG.

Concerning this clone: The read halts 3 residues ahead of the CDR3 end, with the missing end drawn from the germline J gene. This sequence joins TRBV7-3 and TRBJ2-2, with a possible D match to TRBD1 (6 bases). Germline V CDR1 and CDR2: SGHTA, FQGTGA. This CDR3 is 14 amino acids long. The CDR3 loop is CASATGTGANVLFF. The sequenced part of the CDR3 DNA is TGTGCCAGCGCGACAGGAACTGGGGCCAACGTG.

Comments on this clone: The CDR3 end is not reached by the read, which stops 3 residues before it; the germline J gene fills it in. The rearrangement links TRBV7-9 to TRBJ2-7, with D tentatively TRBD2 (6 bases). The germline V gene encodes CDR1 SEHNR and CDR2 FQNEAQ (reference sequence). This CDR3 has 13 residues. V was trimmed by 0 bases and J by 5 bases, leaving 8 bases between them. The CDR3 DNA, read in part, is TGTGCCAGCAGCTTAGCGTGGGGGGACGAG. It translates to CASSLAWGDE. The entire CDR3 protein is CASSLAWGDEQYF.

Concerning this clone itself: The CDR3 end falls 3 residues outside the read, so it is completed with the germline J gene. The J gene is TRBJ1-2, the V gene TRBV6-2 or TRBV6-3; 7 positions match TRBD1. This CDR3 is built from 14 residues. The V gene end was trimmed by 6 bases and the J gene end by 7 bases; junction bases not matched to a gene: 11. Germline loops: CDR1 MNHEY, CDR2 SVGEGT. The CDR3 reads CASSQGGLVSGYTF. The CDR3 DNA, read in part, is TGTGCCAGCAGCCAGGGGGGATTGGTTTCTGGC.

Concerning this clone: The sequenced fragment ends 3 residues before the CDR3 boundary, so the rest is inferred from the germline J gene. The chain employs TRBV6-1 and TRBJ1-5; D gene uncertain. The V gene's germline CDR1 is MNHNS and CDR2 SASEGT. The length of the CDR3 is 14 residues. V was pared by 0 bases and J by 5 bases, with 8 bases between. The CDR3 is CASSEATVHQPQHF. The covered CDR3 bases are TGTGCCAGCAGTGAAGCTACAGTCCATCAGCCC.

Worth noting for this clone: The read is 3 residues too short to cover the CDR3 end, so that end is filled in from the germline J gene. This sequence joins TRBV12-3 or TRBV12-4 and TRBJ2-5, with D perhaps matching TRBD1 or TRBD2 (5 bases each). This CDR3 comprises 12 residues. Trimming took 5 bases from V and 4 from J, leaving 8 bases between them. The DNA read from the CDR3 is TGTGCCAGCAGTATGAGGGGAGAGACC. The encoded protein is CASSMRGET. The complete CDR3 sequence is CASSMRGETQYF.

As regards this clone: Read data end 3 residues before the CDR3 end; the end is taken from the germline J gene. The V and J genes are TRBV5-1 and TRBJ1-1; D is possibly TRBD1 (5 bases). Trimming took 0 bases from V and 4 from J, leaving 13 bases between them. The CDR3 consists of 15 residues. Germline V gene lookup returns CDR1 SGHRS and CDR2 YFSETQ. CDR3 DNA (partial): TGCGCCAGCAGCTTGGGTGGGGGGGAGAGCACTGAA. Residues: CASSLGGGESTE. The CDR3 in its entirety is CASSLGGGESTEAFF.

The CDR3 spells CASSPGDSLNTEAFF. The sequenced CDR3 bases are TGCGCCAGCAGCCCGGGGGACAGCCTGAACACTGAA. This chain connects TRBV5-1 to TRBJ1-1; 7 bases fit TRBD1. The DNA ends 3 residues before the CDR3 does, and the rest of the CDR3 is filled in from the germline J gene. The CDR3 is 15 residues long. The ends lost 4 bases at V and 0 bases at J; junction bases unmatched: 6. The germline V gene encodes CDR1 SGHRS and CDR2 YFSETQ.

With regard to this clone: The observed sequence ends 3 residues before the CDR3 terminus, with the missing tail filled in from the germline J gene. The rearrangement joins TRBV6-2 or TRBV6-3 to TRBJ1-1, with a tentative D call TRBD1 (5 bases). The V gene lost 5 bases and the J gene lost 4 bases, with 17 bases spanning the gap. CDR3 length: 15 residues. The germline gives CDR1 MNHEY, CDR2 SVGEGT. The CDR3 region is CASSSRQGVFTEAFF. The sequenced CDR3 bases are TGTGCCAGCAGTAGCCGCCAGGGTGTATTCACTGAA.

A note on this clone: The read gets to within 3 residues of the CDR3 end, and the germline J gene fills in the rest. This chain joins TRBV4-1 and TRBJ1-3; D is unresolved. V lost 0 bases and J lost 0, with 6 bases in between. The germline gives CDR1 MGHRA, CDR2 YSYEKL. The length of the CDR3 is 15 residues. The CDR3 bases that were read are TGCGCCAGCAGCCAAGATCACAGCTCTGGAAACACC. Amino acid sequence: CASSQDHSSGNT. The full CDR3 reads CASSQDHSSGNTIYF.

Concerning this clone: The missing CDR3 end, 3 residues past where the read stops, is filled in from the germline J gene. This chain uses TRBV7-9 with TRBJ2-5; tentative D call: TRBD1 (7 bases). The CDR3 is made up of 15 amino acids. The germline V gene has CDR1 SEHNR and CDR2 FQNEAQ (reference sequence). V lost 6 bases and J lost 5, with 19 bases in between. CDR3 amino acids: CASSPKWRGHETQYF. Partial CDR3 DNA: TGTGCCAGCAGTCCCAAATGGAGGGGGCACGAGACC.

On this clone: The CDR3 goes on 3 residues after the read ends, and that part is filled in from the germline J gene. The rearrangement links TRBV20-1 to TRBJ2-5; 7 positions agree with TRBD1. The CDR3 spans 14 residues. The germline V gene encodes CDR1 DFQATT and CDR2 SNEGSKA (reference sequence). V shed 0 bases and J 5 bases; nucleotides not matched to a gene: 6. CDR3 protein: CSARDQTGQETQYF. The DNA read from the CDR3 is TGCAGTGCTAGAGATCAGACAGGGCAGGAGACC.

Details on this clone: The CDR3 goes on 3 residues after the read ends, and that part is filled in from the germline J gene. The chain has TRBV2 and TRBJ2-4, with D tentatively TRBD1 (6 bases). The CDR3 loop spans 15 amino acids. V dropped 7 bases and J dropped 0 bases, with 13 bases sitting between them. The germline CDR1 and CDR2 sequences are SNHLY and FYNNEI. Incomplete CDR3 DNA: TGTGCCAGCACCGGGACACTACTAGCCAAAAACATT. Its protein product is CASTGTLLAKNI. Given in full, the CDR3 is CASTGTLLAKNIQYF.

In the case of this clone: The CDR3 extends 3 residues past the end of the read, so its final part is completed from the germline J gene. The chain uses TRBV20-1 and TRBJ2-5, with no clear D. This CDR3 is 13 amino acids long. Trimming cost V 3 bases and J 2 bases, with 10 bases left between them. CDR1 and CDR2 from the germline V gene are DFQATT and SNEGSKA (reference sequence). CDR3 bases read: TGCAGTGCTAGGTTCACAGAACAAGAGACC. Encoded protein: CSARFTEQET. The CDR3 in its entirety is CSARFTEQETQYF.

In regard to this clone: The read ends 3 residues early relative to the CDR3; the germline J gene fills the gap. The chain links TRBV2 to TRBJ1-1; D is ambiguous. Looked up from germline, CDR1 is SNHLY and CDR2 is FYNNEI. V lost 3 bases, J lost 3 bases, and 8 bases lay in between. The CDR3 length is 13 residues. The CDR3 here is CASSELYDTEAFF. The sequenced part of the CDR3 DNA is TGTGCCAGCAGTGAGCTCTATGACACTGAA.

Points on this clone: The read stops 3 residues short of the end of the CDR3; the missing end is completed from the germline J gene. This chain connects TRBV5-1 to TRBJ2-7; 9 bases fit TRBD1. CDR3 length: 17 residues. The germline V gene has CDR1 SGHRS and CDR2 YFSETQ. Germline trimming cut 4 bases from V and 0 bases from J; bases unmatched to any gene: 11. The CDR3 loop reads CASSLTPGQGYSYEQYF. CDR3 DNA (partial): TGCGCCAGCAGCCTCACCCCGGGACAGGGCTACTCCTACGAG.

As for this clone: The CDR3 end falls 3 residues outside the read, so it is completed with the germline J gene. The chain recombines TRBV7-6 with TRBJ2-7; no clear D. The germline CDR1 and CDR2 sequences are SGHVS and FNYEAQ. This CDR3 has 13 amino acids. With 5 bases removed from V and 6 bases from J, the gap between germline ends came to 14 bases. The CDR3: CASSHLEGLEQYF. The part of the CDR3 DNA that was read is TGTGCCAGCAGCCATCTCGAAGGTCTCGAG.

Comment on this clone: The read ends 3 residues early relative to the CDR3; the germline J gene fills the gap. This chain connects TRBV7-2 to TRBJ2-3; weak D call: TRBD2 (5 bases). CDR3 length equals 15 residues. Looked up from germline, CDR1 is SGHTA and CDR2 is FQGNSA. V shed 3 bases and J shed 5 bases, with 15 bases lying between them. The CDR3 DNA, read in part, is TGTGCCAGCAGCTTGCGGGCCAGGATAGGAGATACG. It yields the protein CASSLRARIGDT. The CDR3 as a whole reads CASSLRARIGDTQYF.

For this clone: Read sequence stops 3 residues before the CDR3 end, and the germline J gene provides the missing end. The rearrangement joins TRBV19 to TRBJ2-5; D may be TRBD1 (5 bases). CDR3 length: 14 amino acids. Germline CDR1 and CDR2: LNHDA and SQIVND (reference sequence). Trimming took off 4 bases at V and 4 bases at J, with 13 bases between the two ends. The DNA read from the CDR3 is TGTGCCAGTAGTACCCTCCAGGGTGGAGAGACC. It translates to CASSTLQGGET. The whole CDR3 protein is CASSTLQGGETQYF.

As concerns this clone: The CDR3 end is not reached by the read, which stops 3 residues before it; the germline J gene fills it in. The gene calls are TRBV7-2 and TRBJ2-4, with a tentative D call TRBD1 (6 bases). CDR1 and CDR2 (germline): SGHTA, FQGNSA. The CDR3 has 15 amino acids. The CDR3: CASSKNRAANYGQYF. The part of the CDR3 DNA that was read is TGTGCCAGCAGCAAAAACAGGGCAGCTAACTATGGT.

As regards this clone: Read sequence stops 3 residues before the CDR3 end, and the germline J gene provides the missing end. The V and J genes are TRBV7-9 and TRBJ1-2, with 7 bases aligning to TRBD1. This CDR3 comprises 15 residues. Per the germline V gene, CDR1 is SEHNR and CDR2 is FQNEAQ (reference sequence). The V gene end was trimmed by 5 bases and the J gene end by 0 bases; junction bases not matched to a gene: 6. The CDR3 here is CASSPRGQTNYGYTF. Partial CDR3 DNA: TGTGCCAGCAGCCCGCGGGGACAGACTAACTATGGC.